Sequencing of this T cell receptor (beta chain) was carried out in a study of control samples from healthy donors and cancer patients. The method was immunoSEQ multiplex PCR; TCRdb's version includes in-frame clones alone and lacks a portion of them. The table records 110,000 to 150,000 clones, roughly 90% of them present only once. This clone was recorded once. Trimming removed 4 bases from V and 5 bases from J, with 8 bases in between. The CDR3 sequence is 11 residues long. Looked up from germline, CDR1 is DFQATT and CDR2 is SNEGSKA (reference sequence). The V and J genes are TRBV20-1 and TRBJ2-5; D is undetermined. The sample was blood. This clonotype was obtained from a young man in good health. DNA for the CDR3: TGCAGTGCTAAGATCCGGGAGACCCAGTACTTC. Its protein is CSAKIRETQYF.